Presented here are 22 T cell receptor beta chains from one specimen sequenced in a study of blood T cell repertoires in COVID-19 (dated by TCRdb to the early 2020s). Libraries came from the immunoSEQ multiplex PCR assay. TCRdb provides this immuneACCESS table in a form limited to in-frame rearrangements. Some clones are lacking; in checked studies, under half of them reflect an unresolved V gene, and why the rest are absent is not known. For this sample there are over 350,000 clones; 70% to 90% appear just once. The biggest ten clones account for approximately 1% of the sample. Material for sequencing was PBMCs or T cells enriched from blood (not recorded which). These receptors were obtained from a woman aged 25 to 45 with acute COVID-19.

The chain has TRBV29-1 and TRBJ2-3; 7 bases line up with TRBD1. The ends lost 4 bases at V and 5 bases at J; junction bases unmatched: 6. Germline V CDR1 and CDR2: SQVTM, ANQGSEA. The CDR3 consists of 13 residues. The CDR3 nucleotides read TGCAGCGTTGTGACAGGGCTTCGAGATACGCAGTATTTT. It translates to CSVVTGLRDTQYF.

The chain carries TRBV7-9 and TRBJ1-1; no clear D. Germline-derived CDR1 and CDR2 are SEHNR and FQNEAQ (reference sequence). This CDR3 spans 15 amino acids. V lost 4 bases and J 0 bases, leaving 12 bases between the germline ends. The CDR3 reads CASSSPPLLNTEAFF. The CDR3 bases are TGTGCCAGCAGCTCCCCCCCCCTACTGAACACTGAAGCTTTCTTT.

As concerns this clone: The sample contains more than one DNA sequence encoding this CDR3. V gene TRBV5-5 combines with J gene TRBJ1-1, with 8 bases identical to TRBD1. J lost 4 bases, V lost 0 bases, and 2 bases had no gene match. The germline gives CDR1 SGHKS, CDR2 YYEKEE (reference sequence). The CDR3 sequence is 14 residues long. CDR3 bases: TGTGCCAGCAGCTTGGGACAGGGGCCCACTGAAGCTTTCTTT. The encoded protein is CASSLGQGPTEAFF.

The V and J genes are TRBV5-1 and TRBJ1-1; tentatively, D is TRBD1 (6 bases). From germline, CDR1 is SGHRS and CDR2 YFSETQ. The germline V and J ends were trimmed by 2 bases and 1 base, with 12 bases remaining between them. There are 15 residues in the CDR3. The CDR3 reads CASSFLGGTNTEAFF. For the CDR3, the DNA is TGCGCCAGCAGCTTTCTAGGGGGAACGAACACTGAAGCTTTCTTT.

This clone has a handful of counts. This rearrangement joins TRBV29-1 to TRBJ1-3; 8 bases are a match to TRBD1. This CDR3 region has 14 residues. Germline loops: CDR1 SQVTM, CDR2 ANQGSEA. Losses at the gene ends were 4 bases for V and 0 bases for J; bases not matched to a gene: 2. CDR3 coding DNA: TGCAGCGTTGGGGACAGGCCCTCTGGAAACACCATATATTTT. Protein: CSVGDRPSGNTIYF.

The chain has TRBV5-1 and TRBJ2-3; 10 bases map to TRBD2. The length of the CDR3 is 16 residues. Unmatched junction bases numbered 6, after V lost 3 bases and J lost 2 bases. The V gene's germline CDR1 is SGHRS and CDR2 YFSETQ. CDR3 nucleotides: TGCGCCAGCAGCTCCCAGCGGGGGGGCTTCACAGATACGCAGTATTTT. Translation: CASSSQRGGFTDTQYF. Full variable domain (rest looked up from reference TRBV5-1 and TRBJ2-3): KAGVTQTPRYLIKTRGQQVTLSCSPISGHRSVSWYQQTPGQGLQFLFEYFSETQRNKGNFPGRFSGRQFSNSRSEMNVSTLELGDSALYLCASSSQRGGFTDTQYFGPGTRLTVL.

The rearrangement links TRBV19 to TRBJ1-4; 7 bases align to TRBD1. V gave up 6 bases and J gave up 8 bases; unmatched junction bases: 6. Germline lookup yields CDR1 LNHDA and CDR2 SQIVND (reference sequence). The CDR3 sequence is 13 residues long. This CDR3 reads CASRNAGGEKLFF. DNA for the CDR3: TGTGCCAGTAGGAACGCAGGGGGGGAAAAACTGTTTTTT.

V gene TRBV5-8 combines with J gene TRBJ2-7; 8 bases agree with TRBD2. Per the germline V gene, CDR1 is SGHTS and CDR2 is YDEGEE. CDR3 length: 15 residues. V lost 2 bases and J lost 5; bases outside the gene matches: 9. The CDR3 region is CASSLFAGGPHEQYF. CDR3 in DNA: TGTGCCAGCAGCTTATTCGCGGGGGGCCCCCACGAGCAGTACTTC.

In this sample, this clone turned up once. The V gene is TRBV9, the J gene TRBJ1-2; 8 bases fit TRBD1. From germline, CDR1 is SGDLS and CDR2 YYNGEE. The junction had 11 bases not matched to a gene; V was cut back by 5 bases and J by 5 bases. The CDR3 sequence is 15 residues long. CDR3: CASSADAGGLYGYTF. The DNA for the CDR3 is TGTGCCAGCAGTGCCGACGCAGGGGGCCTATATGGCTACACCTTC.

J is TRBJ2-2 and V is TRBV10-3, with D tentatively TRBD2 (5 bases). Trimming shortened V by 10 bases and J by 5 bases, and 14 bases separated the two germline ends. CDR1 is ENHRY, CDR2 SYGVKD, per germline. There are 13 residues in the CDR3. The CDR3 here is CATTYGRTGELFF. In DNA, the CDR3 is TGTGCCACAACTTATGGGAGAACCGGGGAGCTGTTTTTT.

The rearrangement uses TRBV3-1 (or the pseudogene TRBV3-2) and TRBJ1-6; D is uncertain. The CDR3 loop spans 14 amino acids. Germline assignment: CDR1 LGHDT and CDR2 YNNKEL (reference sequence). The V and J ends lost 4 bases and 7 bases respectively, with 11 bases between them. As DNA, the CDR3 is TGTGCCAGCAGCCTCCAGACAAGAAATTCACCCCTCCACTTT. Translating it yields CASSLQTRNSPLHF.

The CDR3 DNA follows: TGTGCCAGCAGCGCATTCAGGGGGGCGTGGGGCACAGATACGCAGTATTTT. It specifies CASSAFRGAWGTDTQYF. This sequence joins TRBV7-2 and TRBJ2-3; D might be TRBD1 (7 bases). The CDR3 totals 17 residues. V gave up 5 bases and J gave up 1 base, with 19 bases separating them. CDR1 and CDR2 from the germline V gene are SGHTA and FQGNSA.

In this sample, this clone turned up a few times. This rearrangement joins TRBV5-5 to TRBJ2-1, with 8 bases aligning to TRBD2. The CDR3 is 17 amino acids. Germline V CDR1 and CDR2: SGHKS, YYEKEE (reference sequence). The junction had 5 bases not matched to a gene; V was cut back by 0 bases and J by 0 bases. CDR3 sequence: CASSLDVRGGSYNEQFF. The CDR3 bases are TGTGCCAGCAGCTTGGATGTCCGGGGGGGCTCCTACAATGAGCAGTTCTTC.

This chain connects TRBV28 to TRBJ2-1; 9 bases match TRBD1. After removal of 7 bases from V and 7 bases from J, the junction contained 11 bases not matched to a gene. The germline gives CDR1 MDHEN, CDR2 SYDVKM. The CDR3 length is 15 residues. The CDR3: CASTSGQGGKNEQFF. The CDR3 nucleotides read TGTGCCAGCACCTCGGGACAGGGTGGGAAAAATGAGCAGTTCTTC.

The chain recombines TRBV5-1 with TRBJ1-1, with 9 nucleotides matching TRBD1. From germline, CDR1 is SGHRS and CDR2 YFSETQ. CDR3 length: 16 residues. After removal of 4 bases from V and 3 bases from J, the junction contained 10 bases not matched to a gene. This CDR3 reads CASSLRTGALDTEAFF. In DNA form, the CDR3 reads TGCGCCAGCAGCCTACGGACAGGGGCTCTGGACACTGAAGCTTTCTTT.

The chain joins TRBV2 to TRBJ1-5; D remains ambiguous. CDR1 SNHLY and CDR2 FYNNEI come from the germline V gene. With 2 bases removed from V and 0 bases from J, the gap between germline ends came to 11 bases. The CDR3 has 16 amino acids. DNA for the CDR3: TGTGCCAGCAGTGAACTAGCACCGTATAGCAATCAGCCCCAGCATTTT. Translating it yields CASSELAPYSNQPQHF.

This chain joins TRBV9 and TRBJ2-1; 9 bases match TRBD2. This CDR3 comprises 16 residues. Looked up from germline, CDR1 is SGDLS and CDR2 is YYNGEE. J was trimmed by 6 bases and V by 4 bases; bases with no gene match: 11. CDR3 loop: CASSLQAGGAGNEQFF. The DNA for the CDR3 is TGTGCCAGCAGCCTCCAGGCGGGGGGGGCGGGCAATGAGCAGTTCTTC.

The V and J genes are TRBV5-1 and TRBJ2-7, with 12 positions matching TRBD1. The junction had 7 bases not matched to a gene; V was cut back by 4 bases and J by 5 bases. The CDR3 runs to 15 residues. Germline V gene sequence: CDR1 SGHRS, CDR2 YFSETQ. CDR3 DNA: TGCGCCAGCAGCCCAACCGGGACAGGGGGCCACGAGCAGTACTTC. Translating it yields CASSPTGTGGHEQYF.

The genes are TRBV29-1 and TRBJ1-3, with no clear D. The germline V gene has CDR1 SQVTM and CDR2 ANQGSEA. The germline V and J ends were trimmed by 5 bases and 3 bases, with 8 bases remaining between them. This CDR3 spans 12 amino acids. The CDR3 region is CSVLNGGNTIYF. The CDR3, as DNA: TGCAGCGTTTTAAACGGTGGAAACACCATATATTTT.

The chain employs TRBV6-5 and TRBJ1-4; 8 bases are a match to TRBD1. CDR3 length: 15 amino acids. The germline gives CDR1 MNHEY, CDR2 SVGAGI. V was pared by 5 bases and J by 4 bases, with 6 bases of the junction left unmatched. CDR3 region: CASSPTGGGNEKLFF. The CDR3 coding sequence is TGTGCCAGCAGTCCTACAGGGGGGGGTAATGAAAAACTGTTTTTT.

This clone was found once. The chain is built from TRBV7-2 and TRBJ1-5, with a weak D call TRBD1 (6 bases). This CDR3 contains 13 residues. Looked up from germline, CDR1 is SGHTA and CDR2 is FQGNSA. Trimming took 0 bases from V and 7 from J, leaving 7 bases between them. The CDR3 DNA reads as TGTGCCAGCAGCTTAGCCAGGGGACAGCCCCAGCATTTT. Its protein is CASSLARGQPQHF.

J is TRBJ2-2 and V is TRBV9; 11 bases agree with TRBD2. Per the germline V gene, CDR1 is SGDLS and CDR2 is YYNGEE. J was trimmed by 5 bases and V by 0 bases; bases with no gene match: 9. This CDR3 is built from 18 residues. The CDR3, as DNA: TGTGCCAGCAGCGTAGTGCCTAGCGGGGGGTCTGGGACCGGGGAGCTGTTTTTT. Protein sequence: CASSVVPSGGSGTGELFF.